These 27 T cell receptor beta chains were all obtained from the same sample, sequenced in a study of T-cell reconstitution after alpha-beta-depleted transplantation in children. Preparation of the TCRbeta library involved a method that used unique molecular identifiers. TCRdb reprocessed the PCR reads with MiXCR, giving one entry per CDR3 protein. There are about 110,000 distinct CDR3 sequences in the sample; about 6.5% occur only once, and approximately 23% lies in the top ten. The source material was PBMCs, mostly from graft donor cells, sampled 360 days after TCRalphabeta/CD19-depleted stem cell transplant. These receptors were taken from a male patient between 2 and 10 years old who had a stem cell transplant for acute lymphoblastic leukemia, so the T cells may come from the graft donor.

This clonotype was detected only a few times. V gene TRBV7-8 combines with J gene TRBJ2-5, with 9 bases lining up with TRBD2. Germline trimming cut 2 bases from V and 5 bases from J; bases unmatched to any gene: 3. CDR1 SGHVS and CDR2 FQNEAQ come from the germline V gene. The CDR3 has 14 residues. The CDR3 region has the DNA TGTGCCAGCAGCTTAAGCGGACTAGCGGAGACCCAGTACTTC. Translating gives CASSLSGLAETQYF.

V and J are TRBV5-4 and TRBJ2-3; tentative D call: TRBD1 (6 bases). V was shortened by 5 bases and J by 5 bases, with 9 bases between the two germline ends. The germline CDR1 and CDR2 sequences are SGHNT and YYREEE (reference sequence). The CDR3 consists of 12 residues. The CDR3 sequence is CASRGHLDTQYF. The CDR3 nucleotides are TGTGCCAGCAGGGGACATCTAGATACGCAGTATTTT.

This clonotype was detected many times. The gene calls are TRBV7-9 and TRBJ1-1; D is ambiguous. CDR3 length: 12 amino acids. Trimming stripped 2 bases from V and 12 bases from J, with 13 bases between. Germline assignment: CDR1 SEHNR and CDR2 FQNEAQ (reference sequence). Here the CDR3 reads CASSLRSPWTFF. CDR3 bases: TGTGCCAGCAGCTTACGGTCCCCATGGACTTTCTTT.

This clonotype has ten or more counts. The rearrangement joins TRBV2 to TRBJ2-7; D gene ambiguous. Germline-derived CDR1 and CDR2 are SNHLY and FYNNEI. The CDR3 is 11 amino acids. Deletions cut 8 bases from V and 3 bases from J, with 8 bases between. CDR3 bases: TGTGCCAGCGGCCCGGGCTACGAGCAGTACTTC. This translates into CASGPGYEQYF.

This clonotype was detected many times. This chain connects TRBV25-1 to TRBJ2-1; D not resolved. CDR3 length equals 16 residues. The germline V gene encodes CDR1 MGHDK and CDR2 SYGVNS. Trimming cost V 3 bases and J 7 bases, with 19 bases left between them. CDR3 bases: TGTGCCAGCAGTGACCCGGGCGCACTTTTCGGGAATGAGCAGTTCTTC. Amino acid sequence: CASSDPGALFGNEQFF.

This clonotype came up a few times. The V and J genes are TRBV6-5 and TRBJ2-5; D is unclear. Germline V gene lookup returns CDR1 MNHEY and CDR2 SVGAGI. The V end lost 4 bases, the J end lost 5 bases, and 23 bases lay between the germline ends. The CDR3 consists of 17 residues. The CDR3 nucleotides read TGTGCCAGCAGTTTCATTAAGGTCAGGCCATTCGGGGAGACCCAGTACTTC. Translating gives CASSFIKVRPFGETQYF.

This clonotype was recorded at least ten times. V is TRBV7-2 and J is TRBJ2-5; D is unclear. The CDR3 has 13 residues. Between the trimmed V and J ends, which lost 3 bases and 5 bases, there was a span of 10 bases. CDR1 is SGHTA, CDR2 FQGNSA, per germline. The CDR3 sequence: CASSLMGLETQYF. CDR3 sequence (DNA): TGTGCCAGCAGCTTGATGGGATTGGAGACCCAGTACTTC.

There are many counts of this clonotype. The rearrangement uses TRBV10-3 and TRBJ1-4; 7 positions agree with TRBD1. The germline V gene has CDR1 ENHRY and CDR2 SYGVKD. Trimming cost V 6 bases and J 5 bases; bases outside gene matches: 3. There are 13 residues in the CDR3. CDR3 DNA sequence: TGTGCCATCAGGGGGACAGCCAATGAAAAACTGTTTTTT. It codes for CAIRGTANEKLFF.

The DNA for the CDR3 is TGTGCCAGCAGTTACTCGGCCTTAGGGTCTACAGATACGCAGTATTTT. The encoded protein is CASSYSALGSTDTQYF. The rearrangement uses TRBV6-5 and TRBJ2-3; D remains unclear. In germline, CDR1 is MNHEY, CDR2 SVGAGI. CDR3 length equals 16 residues. V lost 0 bases and J lost 3, with 13 bases in between.

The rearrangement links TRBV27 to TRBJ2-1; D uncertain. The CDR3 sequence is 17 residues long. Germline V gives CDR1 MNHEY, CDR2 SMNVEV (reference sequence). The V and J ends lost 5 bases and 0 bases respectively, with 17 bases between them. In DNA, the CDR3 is TGTGCCAGCAGTATGAACTCCTTTCGTTTCTCCTACAATGAGCAGTTCTTC. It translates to CASSMNSFRFSYNEQFF.

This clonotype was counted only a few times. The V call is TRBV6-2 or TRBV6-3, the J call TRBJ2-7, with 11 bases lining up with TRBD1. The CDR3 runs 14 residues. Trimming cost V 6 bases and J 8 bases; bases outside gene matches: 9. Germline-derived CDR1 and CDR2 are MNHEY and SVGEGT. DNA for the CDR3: TGTGCCAGCAGCTCCCGGGACAGGGGGTTCAAGCAGTACTTC. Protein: CASSSRDRGFKQYF.

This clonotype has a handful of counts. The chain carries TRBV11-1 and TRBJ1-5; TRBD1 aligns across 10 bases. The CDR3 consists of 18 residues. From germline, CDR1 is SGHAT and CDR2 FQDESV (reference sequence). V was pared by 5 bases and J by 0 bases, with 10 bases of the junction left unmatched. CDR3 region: CASSRDRGAPYSNQPQHF. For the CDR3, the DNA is TGTGCCAGCAGCCGGGACAGGGGAGCCCCCTATAGCAATCAGCCCCAGCATTTT. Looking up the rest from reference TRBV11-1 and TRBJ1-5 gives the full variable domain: EAEVAQSPRYKITEKSQAVAFWCDPISGHATLYWYRQILGQGPELLVQFQDESVVDDSQLPKDRFSAERLKGVDSTLKIQPAELGDSAMYLCASSRDRGAPYSNQPQHFGDGTRLSIL.

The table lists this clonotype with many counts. The CDR3 coding sequence is TGTGCCAGCAGCGTAGTCAGCTACGAGCAGTACTTC. Its protein product is CASSVVSYEQYF. The chain couples TRBV9 to TRBJ2-7, with D hard to call. Germline V gene lookup returns CDR1 SGDLS and CDR2 YYNGEE. The CDR3 has 12 amino acids. V was cut by 0 bases and J by 3 bases, with 4 bases left in between. Variable domain in full (rest from reference TRBV9 and TRBJ2-7): DSGVTQTPKHLITATGQRVTLRCSPRSGDLSVYWYQQSLDQGLQFLIQYYNGEERAKGNILERFSAQQFPDLHSELNLSSLELGDSALYFCASSVVSYEQYFGPGTRLTVT.

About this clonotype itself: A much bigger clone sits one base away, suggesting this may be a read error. CDR3 sequence: CATSLAPLATQYF. The CDR3, as DNA: TGTGCCACCAGCCTAGCCCCCCTGGCTACGCAGTATTTT. The V and J genes are TRBV7-2 and TRBJ2-3, with D perhaps TRBD2 (5 bases). CDR1 is SGHTA, CDR2 FQGNSA, per germline. The CDR3 runs 13 residues. The variable domain in full, completed from reference TRBV7-2 and TRBJ2-3, reads GAGVSQSPSNKVTEKGKDVELRCDPISGHTALYWYRQSLGQGLEFLIYFQGNSAPDKSGLPSDRFSAERTGGSVSTLTIQRTQQEDSAVYLCATSLAPLATQYFGPGTRLTVL.

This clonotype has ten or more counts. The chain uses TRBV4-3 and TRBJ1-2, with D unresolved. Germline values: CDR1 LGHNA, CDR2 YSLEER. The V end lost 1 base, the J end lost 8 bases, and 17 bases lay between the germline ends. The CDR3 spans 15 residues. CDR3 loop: CASSQVGQPEGGYTF. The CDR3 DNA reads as TGCGCCAGCAGCCAAGTAGGTCAGCCGGAAGGGGGCTACACCTTC.

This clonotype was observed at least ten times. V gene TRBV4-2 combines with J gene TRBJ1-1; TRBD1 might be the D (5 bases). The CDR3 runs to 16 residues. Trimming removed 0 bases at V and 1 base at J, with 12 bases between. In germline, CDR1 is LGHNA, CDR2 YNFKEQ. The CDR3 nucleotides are TGTGCCAGCAGCCAAGATGGGGCGGGGCGGAACACTGAAGCTTTCTTT. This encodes CASSQDGAGRNTEAFF.

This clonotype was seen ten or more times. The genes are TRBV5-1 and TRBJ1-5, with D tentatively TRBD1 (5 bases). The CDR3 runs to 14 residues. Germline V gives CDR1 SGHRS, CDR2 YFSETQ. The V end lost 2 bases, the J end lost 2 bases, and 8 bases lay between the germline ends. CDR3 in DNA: TGCGCCAGCAGCTTCTTGGGGGGCAATCAGCCCCAGCATTTT. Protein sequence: CASSFLGGNQPQHF. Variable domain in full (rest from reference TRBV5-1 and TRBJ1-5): KAGVTQTPRYLIKTRGQQVTLSCSPISGHRSVSWYQQTPGQGLQFLFEYFSETQRNKGNFPGRFSGRQFSNSRSEMNVSTLELGDSALYLCASSFLGGNQPQHFGDGTRLSIL.

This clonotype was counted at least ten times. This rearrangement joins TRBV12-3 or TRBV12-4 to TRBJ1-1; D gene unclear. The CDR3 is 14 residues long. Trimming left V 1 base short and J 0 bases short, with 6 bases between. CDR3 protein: CASSLVDLNTEAFF. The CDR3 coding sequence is TGTGCCAGCAGTTTAGTGGATTTGAACACTGAAGCTTTCTTT.

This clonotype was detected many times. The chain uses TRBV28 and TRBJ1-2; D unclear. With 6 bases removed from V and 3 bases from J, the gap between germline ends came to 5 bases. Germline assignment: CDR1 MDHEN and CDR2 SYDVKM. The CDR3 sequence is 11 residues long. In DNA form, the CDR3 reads TGTGCCAGCAGACACCACTATGGCTACACCTTC. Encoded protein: CASRHHYGYTF.

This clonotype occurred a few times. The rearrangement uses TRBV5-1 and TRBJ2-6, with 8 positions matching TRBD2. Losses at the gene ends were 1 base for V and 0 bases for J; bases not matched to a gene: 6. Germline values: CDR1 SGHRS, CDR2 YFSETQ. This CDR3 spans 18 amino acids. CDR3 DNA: TGCGCCAGCAGCTTGCGGGGGGGAGTAGTCTCTGGGGCCAACGTCCTGACTTTC. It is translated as CASSLRGGVVSGANVLTF. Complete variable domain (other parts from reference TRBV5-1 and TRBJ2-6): KAGVTQTPRYLIKTRGQQVTLSCSPISGHRSVSWYQQTPGQGLQFLFEYFSETQRNKGNFPGRFSGRQFSNSRSEMNVSTLELGDSALYLCASSLRGGVVSGANVLTFGAGSRLTVL.

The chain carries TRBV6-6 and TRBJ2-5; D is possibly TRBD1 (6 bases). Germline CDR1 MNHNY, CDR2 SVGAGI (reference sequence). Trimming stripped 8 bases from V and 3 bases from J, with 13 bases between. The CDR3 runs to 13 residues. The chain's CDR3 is CASVGGHEETQYF. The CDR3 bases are TGTGCCAGCGTTGGGGGCCATGAAGAGACCCAGTACTTC.

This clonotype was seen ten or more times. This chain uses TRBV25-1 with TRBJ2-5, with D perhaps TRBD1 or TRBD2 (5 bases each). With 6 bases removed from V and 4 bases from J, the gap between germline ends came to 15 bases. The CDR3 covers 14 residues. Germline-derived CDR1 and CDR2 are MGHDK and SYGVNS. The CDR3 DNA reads TGTGCCAGCAGCCCGGGACGGTTCCGAGAGACCCAGTACTTC. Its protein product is CASSPGRFRETQYF.

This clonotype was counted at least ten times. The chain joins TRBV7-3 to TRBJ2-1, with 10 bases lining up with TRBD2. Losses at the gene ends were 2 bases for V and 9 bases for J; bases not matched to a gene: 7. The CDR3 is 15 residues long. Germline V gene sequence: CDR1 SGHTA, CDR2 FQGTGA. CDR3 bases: TGTGCCAGCAGCTTATATCTAGCGGGAGAGGGTGAGCAGTTCTTC. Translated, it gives CASSLYLAGEGEQFF.

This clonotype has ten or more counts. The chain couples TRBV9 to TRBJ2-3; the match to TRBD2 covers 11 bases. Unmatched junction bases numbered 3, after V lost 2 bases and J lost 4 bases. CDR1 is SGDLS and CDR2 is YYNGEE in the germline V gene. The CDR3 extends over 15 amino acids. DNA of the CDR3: TGTGCCAGCAGCGTTAGCGGGAGGGGCCCAGATACGCAGTATTTT. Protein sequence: CASSVSGRGPDTQYF.

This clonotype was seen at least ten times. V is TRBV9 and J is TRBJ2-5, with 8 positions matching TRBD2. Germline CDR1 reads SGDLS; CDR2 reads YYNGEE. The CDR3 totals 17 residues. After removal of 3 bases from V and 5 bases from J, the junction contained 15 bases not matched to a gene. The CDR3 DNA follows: TGTGCCAGCAGCGGAAGACGATTCGGGGGGGAACGCGAGACCCAGTACTTC. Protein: CASSGRRFGGERETQYF.

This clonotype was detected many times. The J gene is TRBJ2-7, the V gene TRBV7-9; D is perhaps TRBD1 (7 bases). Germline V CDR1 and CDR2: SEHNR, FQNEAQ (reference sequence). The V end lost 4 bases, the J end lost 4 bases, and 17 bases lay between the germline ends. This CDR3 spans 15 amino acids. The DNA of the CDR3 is TGTGCCAGCAGCTATTCACAGGGGACTGGGTACGAGCAGTACTTC. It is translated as CASSYSQGTGYEQYF.

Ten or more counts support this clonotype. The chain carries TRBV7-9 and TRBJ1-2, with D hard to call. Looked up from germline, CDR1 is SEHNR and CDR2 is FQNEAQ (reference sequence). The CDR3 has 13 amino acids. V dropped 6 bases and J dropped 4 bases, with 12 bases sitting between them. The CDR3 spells CASRRLSGYGYTF. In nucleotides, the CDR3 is TGTGCCAGCAGGCGACTATCGGGCTATGGCTACACCTTC.